Listed below are T cell receptor beta chains from one sample, sequenced in a study of early T cells in non-severe SARS-CoV-2 infection. Using its own MiXCR run on the 5' RACE reads, TCRdb lists one record per CDR3 protein. There are tens of thousands of distinct CDR3 sequences in the sample; roughly 13% occur only once, and around 4.3% lies in the top ten. The sequenced sample was whole blood. The receptors were sampled from an adult who was a healthcare worker with PCR-confirmed SARS-CoV-2 infection or an uninfected control (not recorded which). Both conserved end residues are part of each CDR3. D genes are given only for firm matches. Rows may omit the clone size; those that give it use once, few, many or a size class.

v_call clone_size d_call cdr3_aa
TRBV20-1 many - CSAMITGSTEAFF
TRBV3-1 once - CASSPYTQGANYGYTF
TRBV12-3/TRBV12-4 - TRBD1 CASSLTGAGANVLTF
TRBV14 - TRBD1 CASSQAGTAYGYTF
TRBV20-1 few - CSARLAGYPADQDTQYF
TRBV14 - - CASSHQNTGELFF
TRBV4-3 few - CASSSTSYNSPLHF
TRBV25-1 - - CASTDGTSLHF
TRBV27 few TRBD1 CASSAPGGEHYEQYF
TRBV12-3/TRBV12-4 few - CASRGLTSGYTF
TRBV12-3/TRBV12-4 few - CASQPGMNTEAFF
TRBV5-1 - - CASSSDQRPYNEQFF
TRBV30 - - CAWNPLGGRADTQYF
TRBV13 many - CASSPGTASYEQYF
TRBV9 few - CASSVSHSYEQYF
TRBV5-1 - TRBD2 CASSLGLAGMRQETQYF
TRBV4-3 many TRBD1 CASSPGQGYYEQYF
TRBV7-2 few TRBD2 CASSLRRGAVEEQFF
TRBV19 few - CASSERKETQYF
TRBV29-1 many - CSTETWGTQYF
TRBV25-1 - - CASLPRGVNNSPLHF
TRBV7-6 many - CASSRSGANVLTF
TRBV7-2 few TRBD1 CASSVQSGTGGETQYF
TRBV14 - - CASSPPNPNTGELFF
TRBV6-2/TRBV6-3 many - CASSYSTVEEPEAFF
TRBV12-3/TRBV12-4 - - CASTDPVGSNEQFF
TRBV19 many - CASSMGSGSYEQYF
TRBV7-2 many - CASRQGRGNTEAFF
TRBV19 - - CASSIGIGAGNIQYF
TRBV20-1 many - CSAGRAGSETQYF
TRBV20-1 many - CSARGQGEGAQHF
TRBV12-5 many - CASGSSNYGYTF
TRBV7-2 few TRBD1 CASSNRDRGNQPQHF
TRBV4-1 many - CASSQDRGGYNEQFF
TRBV7-2 few - CASSLARGADYGYTF